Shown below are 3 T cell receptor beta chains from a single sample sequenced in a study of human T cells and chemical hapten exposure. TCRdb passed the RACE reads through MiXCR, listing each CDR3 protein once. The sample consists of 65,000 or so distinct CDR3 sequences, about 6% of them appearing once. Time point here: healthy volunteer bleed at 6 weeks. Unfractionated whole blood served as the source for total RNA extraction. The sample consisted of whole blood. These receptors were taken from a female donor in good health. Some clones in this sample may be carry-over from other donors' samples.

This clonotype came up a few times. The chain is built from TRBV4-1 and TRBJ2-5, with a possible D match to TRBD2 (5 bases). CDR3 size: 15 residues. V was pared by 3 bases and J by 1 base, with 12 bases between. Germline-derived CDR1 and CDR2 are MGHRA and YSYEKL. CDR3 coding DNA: TGCGCCAGCAGCCAGGGGAAGAGGGCCCAAGAGACCCAGTACTTC. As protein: CASSQGKRAQETQYF.

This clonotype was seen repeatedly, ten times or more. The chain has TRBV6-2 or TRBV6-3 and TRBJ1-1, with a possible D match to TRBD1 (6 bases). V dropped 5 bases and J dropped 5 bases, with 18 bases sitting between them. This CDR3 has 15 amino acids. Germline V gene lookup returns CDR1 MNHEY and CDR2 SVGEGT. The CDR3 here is CASSAITGTGTEAFF. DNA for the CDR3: TGTGCCAGCAGTGCCATAACAGGGACGGGGACTGAAGCTTTCTTT.

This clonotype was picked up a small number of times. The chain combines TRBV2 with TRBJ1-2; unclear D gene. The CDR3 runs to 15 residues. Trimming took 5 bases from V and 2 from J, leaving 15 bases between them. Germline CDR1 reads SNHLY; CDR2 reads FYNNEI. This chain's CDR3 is CASSLPDLINYGYTF. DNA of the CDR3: TGTGCCAGCAGTCTACCGGACCTGATCAACTATGGCTACACCTTC.